In this sample, the clone carrying this T cell receptor beta chain turned up a few times. This record belongs to a study of human T cells and chemical hapten exposure. Overall study context: 2% DPC applied to an approximately 2 cm by approximately 2 cm arm area sensitized donors.

The CDR3 runs 14 residues. Germline trimming cut 3 bases from V and 6 bases from J; bases unmatched to any gene: 8. CDR1 is MDHEN and CDR2 is SYDVKM in the germline V gene. Described time point: patch test 2, 6 weeks after DPC sensitization. Noted treatment: therapeutic diphenylcyclopropenone sensitization with weekly scalp DPC. Researchers sampled blood before each patch test went on. Individual cDNA molecules in this library carried unique molecular identifiers. TCRdb processed the RACE reads anew with MiXCR; each CDR3 protein has one entry. Seen here are approximately 120,000 distinct CDR3 sequences, 9.2% observed once, and the top ten hold 3% to 3.5%.

The sequencing here drew on whole blood, taken in connection with sensitization to the hapten diphenylcyclopropenone (DPC). The origin of this receptor is a woman in her forties with alopecia areata. Some clones in this sample may be carry-over from other donors' samples. The gene calls are TRBV28 and TRBJ2-7; 7 positions agree with TRBD2. This chain's CDR3 is CASSFWAGVSEQYF. For the CDR3, the DNA is TGTGCCAGCAGTTTTTGGGCGGGGGTCTCCGAGCAGTACTTC.